The 5 T cell receptor beta chains below were found in one sample sequenced in a study of T cells expressing NK-cell markers. TCRdb reanalyzed the 5' RACE reads and collapses them to one entry per CDR3 protein, without DNA. The listing records under 500,000 distinct CDR3 sequences. The sample consisted of blood T cells: a sorted CD56 or NKG2C T cell subset, CD4+ or CD8+ T cells, or bulk PBMC T cells (not recorded which). The receptor source for this set is a woman between 18 and 69 years old in good health.

J is TRBJ2-1 and V is TRBV5-8. The CDR3 sequence is 13 residues long. The germline V gene encodes CDR1 SGHTS and CDR2 YDEGEE. CDR3 sequence reads: CASSFSIIHEQFF.

This CDR3 is CASSSAGATHEQYF. This sequence joins TRBV12-3 or TRBV12-4 and TRBJ2-7. There are 14 residues in the CDR3.

The V and J genes are TRBV13 and TRBJ2-1; TCRdb indicates TRBD1, and absent DNA this call remains unverified. This CDR3 region has 14 residues. Germline loops: CDR1 PRHDT, CDR2 FYEKMQ (reference sequence). The CDR3 sequence is CASSRDHFTDEQFF.

This chain links TRBV11-2 with TRBJ2-5; TCRdb gives TRBD1 as the D gene, but with no DNA this cannot be confirmed. The CDR3 consists of 15 residues. Per germline, CDR1 SGHAT and CDR2 FQNNGV. The CDR3 region is CASGGGFDTQETQYF.

V usage is TRBV18 and J usage is TRBJ2-7. Looked up from germline, CDR1 is KGHSH and CDR2 is LQKENI. The CDR3 sequence is 15 residues long. The CDR3 spells CASSPSVGEFSEQYF. The entire variable domain, with the rest obtained from reference TRBV18 and TRBJ2-7, is as follows: NAGVMQNPRHLVRRRGQEARLRCSPMKGHSHVYWYRQLPEEGLKFMVYLQKENIIDESGMPKERFSAEFPKEGPSILRIQQVVRGDSAAYFCASSPSVGEFSEQYFGPGTRLTVT.